This is a list of T cell receptor beta chains from one sample in a study of OX40 agonist ivuxolimab in advanced cancers. Produced via immunoSEQ multiplex PCR; TCRdb's table is partial and in-frame only. The sample lists some 60,000 clones; about four fifths were seen once. The sequencing here drew on CD4+ or CD8+ T cells sorted from blood, taken in a trial of the OX40 agonist ivuxolimab. The receptors shown here come from an adult with an advanced solid tumor such as melanoma, head and neck, liver or kidney cancer. Both conserved end residues are part of each CDR3. The order of the fields is CDR3 length, V gene, CDR3 protein.

cdr3_length: 17
v_call: TRBV21-1
cdr3_aa: CASSSMHRGFSNQPQHF

cdr3_length: 14
v_call: TRBV5-5
cdr3_aa: CASSLFVSNQPQHF

cdr3_length: 14
v_call: TRBV6-5
cdr3_aa: CASRDPVGGLELFF

cdr3_length: 13
v_call: TRBV10-2
cdr3_aa: CASSLAGFNEQFF

cdr3_length: 14
v_call: TRBV2
cdr3_aa: CASRGSPNTGELFF

cdr3_length: 13
v_call: TRBV7-9
cdr3_aa: CASSLGGADTQYF

cdr3_length: 15
v_call: TRBV5-4
cdr3_aa: CASSLKVTGGYGYTF

cdr3_length: 13
v_call: TRBV28
cdr3_aa: CASSQGSQETQYF

cdr3_length: 12
v_call: TRBV10-3
cdr3_aa: CAGGGTDEKLFF

cdr3_length: 16
v_call: TRBV5-1
cdr3_aa: CASSLDPSRAADTQYF

cdr3_length: 16
v_call: TRBV11-3
cdr3_aa: CASSLRSTSGYETQYF

cdr3_length: 14
v_call: TRBV5-6
cdr3_aa: CASSLAGVTYEQYF

cdr3_length: 15
v_call: TRBV5-1
cdr3_aa: CASSSGQGNTGELFF

cdr3_length: 15
v_call: TRBV10-2
cdr3_aa: CASRQRGYMNTEAFF

cdr3_length: 20
v_call: TRBV11-2
cdr3_aa: CASSLERFRGQGRSYNEQFF

cdr3_length: 15
v_call: TRBV5-1
cdr3_aa: CASSFGGGGTGELFF

cdr3_length: 15
v_call: TRBV4-1
cdr3_aa: CASSRPTGDSYEQYF

cdr3_length: 17
v_call: TRBV7-9
cdr3_aa: CASSLELSWQAKNIQYF

cdr3_length: 13
v_call: TRBV9
cdr3_aa: CASSPGPTDTQYF

cdr3_length: 17
v_call: TRBV11-2
cdr3_aa: CASTLPPSHSLNEKLFF

cdr3_length: 15
v_call: TRBV29-1
cdr3_aa: CSVDGPTGGYYGYTF

cdr3_length: 14
v_call: TRBV5-1
cdr3_aa: CASSDRRSGETQYF

cdr3_length: 14
v_call: TRBV5-1
cdr3_aa: CASSSLGEGVEAFF

cdr3_length: 13
v_call: TRBV6-6
cdr3_aa: CASSWETGSEAFF

cdr3_length: 16
v_call: TRBV11-3
cdr3_aa: CASSLGQGSSTDTQYF